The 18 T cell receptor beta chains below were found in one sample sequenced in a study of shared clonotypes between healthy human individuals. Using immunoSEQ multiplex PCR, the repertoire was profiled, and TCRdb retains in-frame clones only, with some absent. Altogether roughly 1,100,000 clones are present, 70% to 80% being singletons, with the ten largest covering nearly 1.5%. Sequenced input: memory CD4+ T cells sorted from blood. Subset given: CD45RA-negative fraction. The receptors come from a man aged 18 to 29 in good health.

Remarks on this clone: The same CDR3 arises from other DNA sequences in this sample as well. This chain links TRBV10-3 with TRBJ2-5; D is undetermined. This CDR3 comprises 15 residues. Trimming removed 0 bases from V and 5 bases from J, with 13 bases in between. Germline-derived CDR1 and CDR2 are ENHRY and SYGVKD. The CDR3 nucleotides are TGTGCCATCAGTGAGTCGGGTGGGTTGGTCGAGACCCAGTACTTC. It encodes CAISESGGLVETQYF.

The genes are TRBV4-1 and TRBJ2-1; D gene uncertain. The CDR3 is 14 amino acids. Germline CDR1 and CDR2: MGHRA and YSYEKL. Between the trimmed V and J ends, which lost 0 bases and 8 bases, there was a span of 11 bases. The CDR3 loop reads CASSQDKRGYEQFF. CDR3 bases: TGCGCCAGCAGCCAAGATAAGAGAGGTTATGAGCAGTTCTTC.

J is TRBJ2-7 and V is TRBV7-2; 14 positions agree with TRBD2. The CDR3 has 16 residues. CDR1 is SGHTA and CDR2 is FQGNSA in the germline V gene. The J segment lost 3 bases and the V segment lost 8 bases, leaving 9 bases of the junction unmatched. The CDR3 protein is CASDSGTSGRIYEQYF. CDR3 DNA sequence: TGTGCCAGCGACTCCGGGACTAGCGGGAGAATCTACGAGCAGTACTTC.

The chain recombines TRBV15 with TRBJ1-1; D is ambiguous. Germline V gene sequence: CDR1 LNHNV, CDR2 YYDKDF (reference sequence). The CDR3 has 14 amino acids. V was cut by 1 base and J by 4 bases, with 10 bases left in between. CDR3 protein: CATSRVSAVTEAFF. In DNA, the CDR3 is TGTGCCACCAGCAGAGTATCGGCGGTCACTGAAGCTTTCTTT. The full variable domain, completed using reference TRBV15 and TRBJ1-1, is DAMVIQNPRYQVTQFGKPVTLSCSQTLNHNVMYWYQQKSSQAPKLLFHYYDKDFNNEADTPDNFQSRRPNTSFCFLDIRSPGLGDTAMYLCATSRVSAVTEAFFGQGTRLTVV.

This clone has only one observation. CDR3 in amino acids: CASSHRQGEVETQYF. CDR3 DNA: TGCGCCAGCAGCCATAGACAGGGTGAGGTGGAGACCCAGTACTTC. The chain links TRBV4-3 to TRBJ2-5; 7 positions match TRBD1. V shed 3 bases and J 5 bases; nucleotides not matched to a gene: 9. The CDR3 spans 15 residues. Germline V gene sequence: CDR1 LGHNA, CDR2 YSLEER.

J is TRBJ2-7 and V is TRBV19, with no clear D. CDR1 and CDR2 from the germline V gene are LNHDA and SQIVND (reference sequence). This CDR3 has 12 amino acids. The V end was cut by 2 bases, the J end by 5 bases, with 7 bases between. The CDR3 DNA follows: TGTGCCAGTAGTATACGGTCGAACGAGCAGTACTTC. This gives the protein CASSIRSNEQYF.

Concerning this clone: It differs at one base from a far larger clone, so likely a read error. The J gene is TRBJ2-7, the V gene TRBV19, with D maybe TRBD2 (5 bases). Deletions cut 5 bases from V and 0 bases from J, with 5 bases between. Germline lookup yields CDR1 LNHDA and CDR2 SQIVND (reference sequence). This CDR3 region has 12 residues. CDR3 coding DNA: TGTGCCAGTAGTGACTACTCCTACGAGCAGTACTTC. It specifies CASSDYSYEQYF. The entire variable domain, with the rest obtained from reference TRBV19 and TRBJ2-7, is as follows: DGGITQSPKYLFRKEGQNVTLSCEQNLNHDAMYWYRQDPGQGLRLIYYSQIVNDFQKGDIAEGYSVSREKKESFPLTVTSAQKNPTAFYLCASSDYSYEQYFGPGTRLTVT.

CDR3 bases: TGTGCCAGCAGAGAGGACAGGGGGCGGGAGACCCAGTACTTC. It is translated as CASREDRGRETQYF. This chain joins TRBV6-5 and TRBJ2-5; 11 nucleotides line up with TRBD1. V lost 6 bases to trimming and J lost 5 bases; unmatched junction nucleotides: 5. The CDR3 is made up of 14 amino acids. Germline V gene lookup returns CDR1 MNHEY and CDR2 SVGAGI.

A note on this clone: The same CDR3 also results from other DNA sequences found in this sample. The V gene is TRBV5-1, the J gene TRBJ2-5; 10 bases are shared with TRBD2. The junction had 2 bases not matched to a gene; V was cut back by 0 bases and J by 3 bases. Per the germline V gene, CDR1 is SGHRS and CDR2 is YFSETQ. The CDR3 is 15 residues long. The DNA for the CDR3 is TGCGCCAGCAGCTTGGGGACTAGCGGAAAAGAGACCCAGTACTTC. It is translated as CASSLGTSGKETQYF.

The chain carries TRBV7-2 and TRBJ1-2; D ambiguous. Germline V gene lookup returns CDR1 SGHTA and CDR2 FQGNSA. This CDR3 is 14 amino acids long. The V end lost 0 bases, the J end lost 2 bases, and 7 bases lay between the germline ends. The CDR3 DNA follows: TGTGCCAGCAGCTTAGCACGCAGGAACTATGGCTACACCTTC. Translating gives CASSLARRNYGYTF.

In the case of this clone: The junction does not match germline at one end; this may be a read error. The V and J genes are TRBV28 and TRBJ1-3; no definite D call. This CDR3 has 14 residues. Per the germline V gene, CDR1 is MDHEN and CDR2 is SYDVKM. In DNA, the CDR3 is TGTGCCAGCAGTTTATCGGCTTCTGGGAACACCATATATTTT. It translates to CASSLSASGNTIYF.

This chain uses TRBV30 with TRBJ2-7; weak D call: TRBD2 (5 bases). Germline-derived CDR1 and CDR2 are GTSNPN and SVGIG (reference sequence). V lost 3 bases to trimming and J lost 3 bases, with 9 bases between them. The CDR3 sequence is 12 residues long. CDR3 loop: CAWSGENYEQYF. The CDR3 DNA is TGTGCCTGGAGCGGGGAGAACTACGAGCAGTACTTC. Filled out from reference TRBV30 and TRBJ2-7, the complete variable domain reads SQTIHQWPATLVQPVGSPLSLECTVEGTSNPNLYWYRQAAGRGLQLLFYSVGIGQISSEVPQNLSASRPQDRQFILSSKKLLLSDSGFYLCAWSGENYEQYFGPGTRLTVT.

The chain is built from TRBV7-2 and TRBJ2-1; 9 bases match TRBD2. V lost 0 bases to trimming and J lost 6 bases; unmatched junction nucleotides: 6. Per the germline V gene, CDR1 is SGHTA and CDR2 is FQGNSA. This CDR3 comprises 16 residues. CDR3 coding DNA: TGTGCCAGCAGCTTAGCAGGTAGCGGGAGCGTCAATGAGCAGTTCTTC. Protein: CASSLAGSGSVNEQFF.

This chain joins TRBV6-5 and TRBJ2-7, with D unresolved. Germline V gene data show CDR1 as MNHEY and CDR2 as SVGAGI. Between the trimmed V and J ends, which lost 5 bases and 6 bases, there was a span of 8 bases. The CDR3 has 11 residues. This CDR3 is CASSTRFEQYF. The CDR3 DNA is TGTGCCAGCAGTACGAGGTTCGAGCAGTACTTC.

CDR3 sequence reads: CASSPDRTSGADTQYF. DNA of the CDR3: TGTGCCAGCAGCCCAGACAGGACTAGCGGGGCAGATACGCAGTATTTT. This sequence joins TRBV9 and TRBJ2-3; 12 nucleotides align to TRBD2. This CDR3 is 16 amino acids long. The germline CDR1 and CDR2 sequences are SGDLS and YYNGEE. V trimming: 4 bases; J trimming: 4 bases; junction bases outside the gene matches: 7.

DNA of the CDR3: TGTGCCAGCTCAAGGGCGGGACAACAAGAGACCCAGTACTTC. It is translated as CASSRAGQQETQYF. The rearrangement uses TRBV18 and TRBJ2-5, with D perhaps assigned TRBD1 or TRBD2 (6 bases each). The V end was cut by 5 bases, the J end by 2 bases, with 12 bases between. Per germline, CDR1 KGHSH and CDR2 LQKENI. The CDR3 has 14 amino acids.

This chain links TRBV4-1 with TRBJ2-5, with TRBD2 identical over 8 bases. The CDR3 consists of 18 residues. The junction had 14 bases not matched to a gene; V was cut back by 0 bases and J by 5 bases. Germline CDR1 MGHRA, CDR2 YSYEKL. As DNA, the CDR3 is TGCGCCAGCAGCCAAGAAAGGTTTAGCGGGGTAGTTGGGGAGACCCAGTACTTC. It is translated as CASSQERFSGVVGETQYF.

The chain's CDR3 is CAWSEPGLISWEQYF. CDR3 DNA: TGTGCCTGGAGTGAGCCGGGACTAATTTCGTGGGAGCAGTACTTC. V usage is TRBV30 and J usage is TRBJ2-5, with TRBD2 matching 7 bases. Trimming at V came to 1 base and at J to 11 bases, leaving 16 bases not matched to a gene. The CDR3 is 15 amino acids. CDR1 GTSNPN and CDR2 SVGIG come from the germline V gene (reference sequence).